This T cell receptor (beta chain) was found in a study of T cell changes during pregnancy in multiple sclerosis. This CDR3 comprises 16 residues. Germline V gene data show CDR1 as KGHSH and CDR2 as LQKENI. V was clipped by 1 base and J by 0 bases, with 11 bases between them. Sequenced by immunoSEQ multiplex PCR; TCRdb stores in-frame clones only, minus some. This sample yields 56,000 or so clones, of which about 91% are seen a single time; more than 1.5% belongs to the top ten. The source of this sequence is a female donor with multiple sclerosis, enrolled in a pregnancy study. Sample: peripheral blood, taken after pregnancy. The chain couples TRBV18 to TRBJ2-3; tentative D call: TRBD1 (6 bases). The CDR3 loop reads CASSPRATGSTDTQYF. The CDR3 DNA follows: TGTGCCAGCTCACCACGAGCGACAGGAAGCACAGATACGCAGTATTTT.